The 31 T cell receptor beta chains reported below all come from one sample, sequenced in a study of blood T cell repertoires in COVID-19. Sequencing was performed with immunoSEQ multiplex PCR; in TCRdb, only in-frame clones are kept and a portion is missing. Among about 240,000 clones, about nine tenths were seen once, and the ten largest hold around 7.2%. Sequencing input: peripheral blood. The receptors were sampled from a man in his sixties who had recovered from COVID-19.

This chain uses TRBV6-5 with TRBJ2-3; D perhaps matches TRBD2 (6 bases). Looked up from germline, CDR1 is MNHEY and CDR2 is SVGAGI. The CDR3 totals 15 residues. The V and J ends lost 2 bases and 2 bases respectively, with 11 bases between them. CDR3 coding DNA: TGTGCCAGCAGTTACGGGGGGATAATCACAGATACGCAGTATTTT. As protein: CASSYGGIITDTQYF.

This clone was counted between two and nine times. This chain joins TRBV28 and TRBJ1-2; D is unclear. Trimming stripped 6 bases from V and 0 bases from J, with 5 bases between. The CDR3 contains 12 residues. Germline loops: CDR1 MDHEN, CDR2 SYDVKM. The CDR3, as DNA: TGTGCCAGCAGAACACCTAACTATGGCTACACCTTC. As protein: CASRTPNYGYTF.

This clone has a handful of counts. The chain combines TRBV6-5 with TRBJ1-2; TRBD1 aligns across 8 bases. Germline V lookup: CDR1 MNHEY, CDR2 SVGAGI. There are 15 residues in the CDR3. V dropped 6 bases and J dropped 4; count of bases not matched to a gene: 10. CDR3 loop: CASRTDRGGSYGYTF. The DNA of the CDR3 is TGTGCCAGCAGAACCGACAGGGGAGGAAGCTATGGCTACACCTTC.

The chain uses TRBV6-6 and TRBJ1-5; 8 nucleotides align to TRBD1. The ends lost 2 bases at V and 2 bases at J; junction bases unmatched: 5. Germline CDR1 is MNHNY and CDR2 is SVGAGI (reference sequence). This CDR3 is built from 16 residues. CDR3 sequence reads: CASSYNDRGGNQPQHF. The CDR3 DNA sequence: TGTGCCAGCAGTTACAATGACAGGGGAGGCAATCAGCCCCAGCATTTT.

V usage is TRBV2 and J usage is TRBJ2-5, with 11 bases matching TRBD1. In germline, CDR1 is SNHLY, CDR2 FYNNEI. The CDR3 length is 18 residues. The trim removed 0 bases at V and 5 bases at J, leaving 11 bases unmatched. The CDR3 DNA follows: TGTGCCAGCAGTGAAGCGCGGGTCCCGGGACAGGGGGATGAGACCCAGTACTTC. This translates into CASSEARVPGQGDETQYF. Full variable domain (remainder filled in from reference TRBV2 and TRBJ2-5): EPEVTQTPSHQVTQMGQEVILRCVPISNHLYFYWYRQILGQKVEFLVSFYNNEISEKSEIFDDQFSVERPDGSNFTLKIRSTKLEDSAMYFCASSEARVPGQGDETQYFGPGTRLLVL.

V is TRBV5-1 and J is TRBJ1-2, with D perhaps TRBD1 (6 bases). Trimming left V 3 bases short and J 7 bases short, with 16 bases between. The CDR3 spans 14 residues. The germline V gene encodes CDR1 SGHRS and CDR2 YFSETQ. CDR3 nucleotides: TGCGCCAGCAGCTCGGACCTTCGCAGGGGTGGCTACACCTTC. Translation: CASSSDLRRGGYTF.

The gene calls are TRBV5-1 and TRBJ1-2, with TRBD1 as a possible D gene (6 bases). The CDR3 extends over 14 amino acids. V was shortened by 0 bases and J by 9 bases, with 15 bases between the two germline ends. The germline CDR1 and CDR2 sequences are SGHRS and YFSETQ. The CDR3 protein is CASSLGQDGISYTF. The DNA for the CDR3 is TGCGCCAGCAGCTTGGGACAGGATGGCATTAGCTACACCTTC.

The rearrangement links TRBV5-6 to TRBJ2-7; D gene unclear. Germline V gives CDR1 SGHDT, CDR2 YYEEEE. This CDR3 contains 13 residues. Trimming shortened V by 0 bases and J by 9 bases, and 13 bases separated the two germline ends. DNA for the CDR3: TGTGCCAGCAGCTTGGACGTATCCGCCGGGCAGTACTTC. It specifies CASSLDVSAGQYF.

The chain links TRBV5-6 to TRBJ2-2, with D possibly matching TRBD1 (6 bases). From germline, CDR1 is SGHDT and CDR2 YYEEEE. Trimming stripped 4 bases from V and 6 bases from J, with 16 bases between. CDR3 size: 15 residues. This CDR3 is CASSLGHRVAGELFF. CDR3 bases: TGTGCCAGCAGCCTGGGACACCGTGTCGCCGGGGAGCTGTTTTTT.

The chain uses TRBV3-1 (or the pseudogene TRBV3-2) and TRBJ2-6, with D possibly TRBD1 on 6 matching bases. With 4 bases removed from V and 2 bases from J, the gap between germline ends came to 18 bases. CDR1 LGHDT and CDR2 YNNKEL come from the germline V gene (reference sequence). This CDR3 has 18 residues. CDR3 sequence reads: CASSRRSGVGAGANVLTF. The CDR3 bases are TGTGCCAGCAGCCGTAGGTCAGGGGTTGGTGCTGGGGCCAACGTCCTGACTTTC.

The chain has TRBV27 and TRBJ2-7, with 7 bases lining up with TRBD1. Trimming removed 6 bases from V and 2 bases from J; junction bases left unmatched: 1. CDR3 length: 12 amino acids. Germline V CDR1 and CDR2: MNHEY, SMNVEV (reference sequence). CDR3 protein: CASRGTAYEQYV. For the CDR3, the DNA is TGTGCCAGCAGAGGGACAGCCTACGAGCAGTACGTC.

The rearrangement links TRBV7-8 to TRBJ2-7; no reliable D call. The CDR3 totals 18 residues. Germline V gene sequence: CDR1 SGHVS, CDR2 FQNEAQ. V gave up 0 bases and J gave up 0 bases, with 18 bases separating them. The CDR3 loop is CASSLASRFGSNSYEQYF. The CDR3, as DNA: TGTGCCAGCAGCTTAGCGTCTAGGTTCGGATCGAACTCCTACGAGCAGTACTTC.

This rearrangement joins TRBV18 to TRBJ1-5; D is undetermined. Trimming took 2 bases from V and 6 from J, leaving 8 bases between them. The length of the CDR3 is 13 residues. Germline V gives CDR1 KGHSH, CDR2 LQKENI. The CDR3 nucleotides read TGTGCCAGCTCACCAGATGCCGGTCAGCCCCAGCATTTT. It yields the protein CASSPDAGQPQHF.

The rearrangement joins TRBV27 to TRBJ2-3; TRBD2 matches at 7 bases. Looked up from germline, CDR1 is MNHEY and CDR2 is SMNVEV (reference sequence). V dropped 5 bases and J dropped 1; count of bases not matched to a gene: 9. This CDR3 has 16 residues. The CDR3 DNA sequence: TGTGCCAGCAGTCCACATGGGGCGGGGGGCACAGATACGCAGTATTTT. The encoded protein is CASSPHGAGGTDTQYF.

This chain joins TRBV10-3 and TRBJ2-3; possible D gene TRBD2, 8 bases. Germline-derived CDR1 and CDR2 are ENHRY and SYGVKD. V dropped 10 bases and J dropped 3 bases, with 17 bases sitting between them. There are 14 residues in the CDR3. This CDR3 is CATQGGLGTDTQYF. CDR3 nucleotide sequence: TGTGCCACTCAGGGGGGACTAGGTACAGATACGCAGTATTTT.

DNA of the CDR3: TGTGCCAGCAGCGTAATGAGGGGGGGTACAGATACGCAGTATTTT. Its translation is CASSVMRGGTDTQYF. The chain joins TRBV9 to TRBJ2-3; D might be TRBD2 (7 bases). Germline V gene data show CDR1 as SGDLS and CDR2 as YYNGEE. There are 15 residues in the CDR3. The V end lost 1 base, the J end lost 3 bases, and 12 bases lay between the germline ends.

As concerns this clone: At one end, the junction sequence differs from germline, possibly due to a read error. This CDR3 is CASRLAGGVNTEAFF. CDR3 DNA sequence: TGCGCCAGCAGATTGGCGGGGGGAGTGAACACTGAAGCTTTCTTT. The rearrangement uses TRBV5-1 and TRBJ1-1, with a weak D call TRBD1 (5 bases). Germline CDR1 and CDR2: SGHRS and YFSETQ. This CDR3 is built from 15 residues.

The chain employs TRBV5-6 and TRBJ1-1; the D gene is possibly TRBD1 (6 bases). The V gene's germline CDR1 is SGHDT and CDR2 YYEEEE. Trimming shortened V by 4 bases and J by 4 bases, and 14 bases separated the two germline ends. The CDR3 sequence is 14 residues long. DNA for the CDR3: TGTGCCAGCAGCCTACAGGGCTGGGGCACTGAAGCTTTCTTT. It encodes CASSLQGWGTEAFF.

CDR3 sequence: CASSLLAGAKNIQYF. As DNA, the CDR3 is TGCGCCAGCAGCTTGTTGGCAGGGGCCAAAAACATTCAGTACTTC. The V call is TRBV5-1, the J call TRBJ2-4, with D perhaps matching TRBD1 (5 bases). Per germline, CDR1 SGHRS and CDR2 YFSETQ. The CDR3 is 15 residues long. Trimming removed 1 base from V and 1 base from J, with 9 bases in between. The variable domain in full, completed from reference TRBV5-1 and TRBJ2-4, reads KAGVTQTPRYLIKTRGQQVTLSCSPISGHRSVSWYQQTPGQGLQFLFEYFSETQRNKGNFPGRFSGRQFSNSRSEMNVSTLELGDSALYLCASSLLAGAKNIQYFGAGTRLSVL.

The rearrangement joins TRBV7-8 to TRBJ1-6; perhaps TRBD1 as D (6 bases). The V end was cut by 3 bases, the J end by 6 bases, with 9 bases between. CDR3 size: 14 residues. In germline, CDR1 is SGHVS, CDR2 FQNEAQ. The CDR3 spells CASSFGQLNSPLHF. The CDR3 DNA is TGTGCCAGCAGCTTTGGACAGCTTAATTCACCCCTCCACTTT. The full variable domain, rest sourced from reference TRBV7-8 and TRBJ1-6, is GAGVSQSPRYKVAKRGQDVALRCDPISGHVSLFWYQQALGQGPEFLTYFQNEAQLDKSGLPSDRFFAERPEGSVSTLKIQRTQQEDSAVYLCASSFGQLNSPLHFGNGTRLTVT.

The DNA for the CDR3 is TGTGCCAGCAGCCAAGATCTAGGATGGCGGGGGGAAATCAATGAGCAGTTCTTC. Translating gives CASSQDLGWRGEINEQFF. The chain joins TRBV3-1 (or the pseudogene TRBV3-2) to TRBJ2-1, with 8 nucleotides matching TRBD2. Germline CDR1 LGHDT, CDR2 YNNKEL (reference sequence). The V segment lost 0 bases and the J segment 6 bases; nucleotides outside the gene matches: 13. This CDR3 region has 18 residues.

The chain uses TRBV5-1 and TRBJ2-1, with 13 bases fitting TRBD2. Trimming removed 3 bases from V and 5 bases from J; junction bases left unmatched: 5. The CDR3 contains 16 residues. In germline, CDR1 is SGHRS, CDR2 YFSETQ. DNA of the CDR3: TGCGCCAGCAGCTACATACTAGCGGGGGGGAACAATGAGCAGTTCTTC. Translating it yields CASSYILAGGNNEQFF.

This chain connects TRBV30 to TRBJ1-1; the D gene is possibly TRBD1 (5 bases). Germline-derived CDR1 and CDR2 are GTSNPN and SVGIG (reference sequence). The CDR3 contains 11 residues. Trimming shortened V by 3 bases and J by 8 bases, and 10 bases separated the two germline ends. Here the CDR3 DNA reads TGTGCCTGGAGCGCAGGGTTCGAAGCTTTCTTT. It specifies CAWSAGFEAFF. Based on the CDR3 plus reference TRBV30 and TRBJ1-1, the full variable domain is SQTIHQWPATLVQPVGSPLSLECTVEGTSNPNLYWYRQAAGRGLQLLFYSVGIGQISSEVPQNLSASRPQDRQFILSSKKLLLSDSGFYLCAWSAGFEAFFGQGTRLTVV.

This clone was seen a single time. The gene calls are TRBV28 and TRBJ1-5; TRBD1 matches at 9 bases. The CDR3 contains 16 residues. Germline V CDR1 and CDR2: MDHEN, SYDVKM. Trimming at V came to 3 bases and at J to 4 bases, leaving 7 bases not matched to a gene. The CDR3 loop is CASSFILTGGNQPQHF. In DNA form, the CDR3 reads TGTGCCAGCAGTTTTATATTGACAGGGGGGAATCAGCCCCAGCATTTT.

The chain couples TRBV5-1 to TRBJ2-5; D is unresolved. Between the trimmed V and J ends, which lost 6 bases and 1 base, there was a span of 7 bases. CDR3 length: 12 amino acids. Germline CDR1 reads SGHRS; CDR2 reads YFSETQ. CDR3: CASTESQETQYF. Written as DNA, the CDR3 is TGCGCCAGCACCGAGTCCCAAGAGACCCAGTACTTC.

V is TRBV5-1 and J is TRBJ2-1, with D unresolved. CDR3 length equals 14 residues. Trimming shortened V by 1 base and J by 7 bases, and 12 bases separated the two germline ends. Germline V gene lookup returns CDR1 SGHRS and CDR2 YFSETQ. CDR3 sequence: CASSLMYPMNEQFF. The CDR3 nucleotides read TGCGCCAGCAGCTTGATGTACCCTATGAATGAGCAGTTCTTC.

The chain combines TRBV7-9 with TRBJ1-5; 8 nucleotides line up with TRBD1. This CDR3 region has 16 residues. Per the germline V gene, CDR1 is SEHNR and CDR2 is FQNEAQ (reference sequence). With V trimmed by 1 base and J by 3 bases, 5 bases remained unmatched. This CDR3 is CASSLGAGGFNQPQHF. CDR3 bases: TGTGCCAGCAGCTTAGGGGCAGGGGGCTTCAATCAGCCCCAGCATTTT.

This chain links TRBV5-8 with TRBJ1-1; tentative D call: TRBD1 (6 bases). Germline V gene data show CDR1 as SGHTS and CDR2 as YDEGEE. The CDR3 has 13 amino acids. V was cut by 1 base and J by 4 bases, with 8 bases left in between. The CDR3 DNA reads TGTGCCAGCAGCTTGCAGGGGACCACTGAAGCTTTCTTT. Translating gives CASSLQGTTEAFF.

This clone showed up just once. For the CDR3, the DNA is TGTGCCAGCAGCTTTGGGGACACCTACGAGCAGTACTTC. It encodes CASSFGDTYEQYF. The genes are TRBV11-3 and TRBJ2-7; D is possibly TRBD1 (6 bases). CDR1 SGHNT and CDR2 YENEEA come from the germline V gene. The V gene lost 3 bases and the J gene lost 2 bases, with 8 bases spanning the gap. CDR3 size: 13 residues.

The chain employs TRBV19 and TRBJ2-5, with a weak D call TRBD1 (6 bases). V lost 3 bases to trimming and J lost 7 bases, with 21 bases between them. The CDR3 contains 16 residues. CDR1 is LNHDA and CDR2 is SQIVND in the germline V gene (reference sequence). This CDR3 reads CASSMFPPGTPGTQYF. CDR3 nucleotides: TGTGCCAGTAGTATGTTCCCCCCCGGGACACCAGGGACCCAGTACTTC. Full variable domain (outside the CDR3, taken from reference TRBV19 and TRBJ2-5): DGGITQSPKYLFRKEGQNVTLSCEQNLNHDAMYWYRQDPGQGLRLIYYSQIVNDFQKGDIAEGYSVSREKKESFPLTVTSAQKNPTAFYLCASSMFPPGTPGTQYFGPGTRLLVL.

Notes on this clone: The same CDR3 arises from other DNA sequences in this sample as well. The genes are TRBV9 and TRBJ1-3; the D is unclear. From germline, CDR1 is SGDLS and CDR2 YYNGEE. V was trimmed by 3 bases and J by 0 bases, leaving 10 bases between them. There are 15 residues in the CDR3. In nucleotides, the CDR3 is TGTGCCAGCAGCGCAGGACTAAGCTCTGGAAACACCATATATTTT. Its protein is CASSAGLSSGNTIYF.